The following is a T cell receptor (beta chain) sequence with its context. Its target is unknown. The junction shows a germline mismatch at one end, possibly a read error. The germline gives CDR1 SGHRS, CDR2 YFSETQ. CDR3 length: 15 residues. The data stem from a study of blood T cells in healthy people across ages. Study-wide points: The fall in TCR beta diversity per million T cells was roughly linear with age.

Sample-barcoded 5' priming and a J-beta primer mix drove a second PCR of roughly 6 to 12 cycles. TCRdb re-called the 5' RACE reads with MiXCR, one entry per CDR3 protein. Found here are 800,000 or so distinct CDR3 sequences, just under 25% of them singletons; the top ten hold more than 3%. These data were likewise used in another study, on T cells of mothers and their children.

Sequenced sample: blood. This clonotype was sampled from a boy aged 5-17 years in good health. The rearrangement joins TRBV5-1 to TRBJ2-1; unclear D gene. CDR3 coding DNA: TGCGCCAGCAGCTTAATGGAGTTCTCCGACAATGAGCAGTTCTTC. Its protein is CASSLMEFSDNEQFF.